The T cell receptor beta chain described here comes from a study of CD8 T cells in Susac syndrome. Study-level findings and limits: Clonal CD8+ expansion in Susac was highest in TEMRA cells and active patients. In total CD8+ repertoires, roughly 15 Susac-specific public clones were found, and CD8+ TEMRA repertoires had 4 to 6.

RNA amounts of about 0.5 to 1 ug underwent reverse transcription with random hexamers. TCRdb re-called the immunoSEQ multiplex PCR reads through MiXCR, storing one row per CDR3 protein. The table lists about 130,000 distinct CDR3 sequences, about 94% of them singletons. Of note for this clonotype: Its antigen is currently unknown.

This CDR3 is 14 amino acids long. Germline CDR1 DFQATT, CDR2 SNEGSKA (reference sequence). After removal of 7 bases from V and 5 bases from J, the junction contained 11 bases not matched to a gene. The chain recombines TRBV20-1 with TRBJ2-5; 9 nucleotides agree with TRBD1. This sequence was found in a human donor with Susac syndrome. Material for sequencing was CD8+ T cells from PBMCs. CDR3 protein: CSVRQGDLRETQYF. In DNA, the CDR3 is TGCAGTGTCCGACAGGGGGATCTACGGGAGACCCAGTACTTC.